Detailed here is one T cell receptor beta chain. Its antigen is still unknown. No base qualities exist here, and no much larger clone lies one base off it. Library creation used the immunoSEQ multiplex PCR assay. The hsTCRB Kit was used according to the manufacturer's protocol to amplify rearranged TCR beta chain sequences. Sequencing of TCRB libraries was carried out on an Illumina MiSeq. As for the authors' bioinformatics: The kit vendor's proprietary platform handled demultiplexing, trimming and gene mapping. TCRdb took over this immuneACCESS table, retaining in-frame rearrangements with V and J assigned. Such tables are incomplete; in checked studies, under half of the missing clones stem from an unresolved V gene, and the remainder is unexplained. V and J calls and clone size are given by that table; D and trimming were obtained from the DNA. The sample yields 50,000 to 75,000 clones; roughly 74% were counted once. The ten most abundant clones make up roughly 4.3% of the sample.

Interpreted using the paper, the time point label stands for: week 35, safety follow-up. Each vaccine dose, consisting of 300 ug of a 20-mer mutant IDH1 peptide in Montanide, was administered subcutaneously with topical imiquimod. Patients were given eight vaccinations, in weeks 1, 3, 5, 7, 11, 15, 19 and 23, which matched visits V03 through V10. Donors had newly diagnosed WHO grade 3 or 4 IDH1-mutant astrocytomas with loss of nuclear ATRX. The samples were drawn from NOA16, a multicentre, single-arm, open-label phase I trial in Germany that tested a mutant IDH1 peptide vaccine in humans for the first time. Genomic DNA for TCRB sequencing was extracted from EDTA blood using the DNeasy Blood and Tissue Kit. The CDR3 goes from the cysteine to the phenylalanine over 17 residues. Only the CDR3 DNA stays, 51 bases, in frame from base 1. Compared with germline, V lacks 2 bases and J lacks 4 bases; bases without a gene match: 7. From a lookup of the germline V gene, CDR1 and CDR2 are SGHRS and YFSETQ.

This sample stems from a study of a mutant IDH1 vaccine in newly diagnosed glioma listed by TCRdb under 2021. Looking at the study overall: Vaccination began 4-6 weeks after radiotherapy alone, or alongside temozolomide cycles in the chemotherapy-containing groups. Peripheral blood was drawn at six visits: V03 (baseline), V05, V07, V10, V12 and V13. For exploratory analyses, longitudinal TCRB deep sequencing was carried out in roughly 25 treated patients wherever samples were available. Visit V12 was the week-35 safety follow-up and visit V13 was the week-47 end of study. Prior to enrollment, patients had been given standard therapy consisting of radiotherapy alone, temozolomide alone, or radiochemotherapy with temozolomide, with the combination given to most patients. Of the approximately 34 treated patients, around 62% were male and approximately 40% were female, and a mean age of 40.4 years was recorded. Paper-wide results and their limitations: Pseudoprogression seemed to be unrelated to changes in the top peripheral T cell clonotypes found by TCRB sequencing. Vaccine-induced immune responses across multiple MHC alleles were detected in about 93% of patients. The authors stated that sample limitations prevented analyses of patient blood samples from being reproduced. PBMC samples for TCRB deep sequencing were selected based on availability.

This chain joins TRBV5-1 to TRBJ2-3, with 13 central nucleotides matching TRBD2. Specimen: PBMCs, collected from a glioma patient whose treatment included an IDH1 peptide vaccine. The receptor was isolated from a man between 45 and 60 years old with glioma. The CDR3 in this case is CASSFRGTSGVSDTQYF. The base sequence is TGCGCCAGCAGCTTTCGGGGGACTAGCGGGGTTTCAGATACGCAGTATTTT.